The 23 T cell receptor beta chains listed next were all sequenced from one sample in a study of metastatic and nonmetastatic thyroid tumors. TCRdb reassembled clones from the PCR reads with MiXCR. Of 20,000 to 25,000 clones in the sample, 24% were seen once. All patients were untreated before thyroid surgery. The sequenced sample consisted of tumor tissue. The receptors come from a female donor with papillary thyroid cancer or a benign thyroid nodule (not recorded which). Some clones in this sample may be carry-over from other donors' samples.

By share of the sample, this clone is medium-sized (0.01 to 0.1%). This chain connects TRBV6-2 or TRBV6-3 to TRBJ1-5; D is unresolved. Germline values: CDR1 MNHEY, CDR2 SVGEGT. The length of the CDR3 is 12 residues. V shed 2 bases and J shed 6 bases, with 5 bases lying between them. CDR3 bases: TGTGCCAGCAGTTACCTACGTCAGCCCCAGCATTTT. Residues: CASSYLRQPQHF.

The chain recombines TRBV20-1 with TRBJ2-7; TRBD2 matches at 13 bases. CDR3 length equals 18 residues. Germline V CDR1 and CDR2: DFQATT, SNEGSKA (reference sequence). The ends lost 1 base at V and 2 bases at J; junction bases unmatched: 11. CDR3 in amino acids: CSARAGSLAGGLPYEQYF. As DNA, the CDR3 is TGCAGTGCTAGAGCTGGTTCACTAGCGGGAGGGTTACCCTACGAGCAGTACTTC.

This clone appeared once. This chain joins TRBV9 and TRBJ2-7; 9 positions agree with TRBD1. CDR1 is SGDLS and CDR2 is YYNGEE in the germline V gene. V lost 2 bases, J lost 5 bases, and 8 bases stayed unmatched. This CDR3 region has 15 residues. The CDR3 spells CASSVSGTGYDEQYF. The CDR3 coding sequence is TGTGCCAGCAGCGTCTCGGGGACAGGGTACGACGAGCAGTACTTC.

This clone turned up a few times. The chain combines TRBV12-3 or TRBV12-4 with TRBJ1-5; D not certain. Trimming removed 2 bases at V and 2 bases at J, with 10 bases between. The CDR3 has 15 amino acids. As DNA, the CDR3 is TGTGCCAGCAGTTTAAGCCTAGAGGGCAATCAGCCCCAGCATTTT. It specifies CASSLSLEGNQPQHF.

The rearrangement uses TRBV5-1 and TRBJ1-6; D not resolved. In germline, CDR1 is SGHRS, CDR2 YFSETQ. V was pared by 0 bases and J by 5 bases, with 9 bases between. CDR3 size: 15 residues. The CDR3 coding sequence is TGCGCCAGCAGCTTGGTTCCGGAAGATAATTCACCCCTCCACTTT. Its translation: CASSLVPEDNSPLHF.

In its sample, this clone is medium-sized. J is TRBJ1-6 and V is TRBV29-1; 7 bases agree with TRBD1. Germline V gene data show CDR1 as SQVTM and CDR2 as ANQGSEA. The trim removed 5 bases at V and 7 bases at J, leaving 8 bases unmatched. The length of the CDR3 is 14 residues. The CDR3 spells CSVNLGTANSPLHF. CDR3 in DNA: TGCAGCGTTAATCTTGGGACAGCGAATTCACCCCTCCACTTT. The full variable domain, rest sourced from reference TRBV29-1 and TRBJ1-6, is SAVISQKPSRDICQRGTSLTIQCQVDSQVTMMFWYRQQPGQSLTLIATANQGSEATYESGFVIDKFPISRPNLTFSTLTVSNMSPEDSSIYLCSVNLGTANSPLHFGNGTRLTVT.

This clone was observed many times. The chain recombines TRBV7-3 with TRBJ2-7, with D unclear. Germline loops: CDR1 SGHTA, CDR2 FQGTGA. Trimming left V 0 bases short and J 3 bases short, with 6 bases between. CDR3 length: 13 residues. The CDR3 coding sequence is TGTGCCAGCAGCTTAACTCACCACTACGAGCAGTACTTC. It is translated as CASSLTHHYEQYF.

This clone was detected ten times or more. The CDR3 is CASHRTMDTGELFF. The CDR3 DNA reads as TGTGCCAGCCACAGGACGATGGACACCGGGGAGCTGTTTTTT. This chain joins TRBV2 and TRBJ2-2; TRBD1 is a possible D gene (5 bases). Trimming pared 8 bases from V and 3 bases from J, leaving 13 bases between. CDR1 and CDR2 (germline): SNHLY, FYNNEI. The CDR3 runs to 14 residues.

For this clone: Being one base from a much bigger clone, this may be a read error. The genes are TRBV5-6 and TRBJ2-7; D is uncertain. The CDR3 contains 13 residues. Germline CDR1 and CDR2: SGHDT and YYEEEE. The V end was cut by 2 bases, the J end by 4 bases, with 10 bases between. CDR3 sequence (DNA): TGTGCCAGCAGCTTACATGGGAAGTACGAGCAGTACTTC. Protein: CASSLHGKYEQYF.

The J gene is TRBJ2-3, the V gene TRBV20-1, with 14 bases identical to TRBD2. Germline trimming cut 4 bases from V and 5 bases from J; bases unmatched to any gene: 5. The CDR3 has 15 residues. The germline V gene has CDR1 DFQATT and CDR2 SNEGSKA (reference sequence). The CDR3 bases are TGCAGTGCTACTCCGACTAGCGGGAGGGTAGATACGCAGTATTTT. It encodes CSATPTSGRVDTQYF.

This clone showed up many times. The J gene is TRBJ2-1, the V gene TRBV30; D tentatively reads TRBD1 or TRBD2 (6 bases each). This CDR3 is 13 amino acids long. Between the trimmed V and J ends, which lost 2 bases and 8 bases, there was a span of 13 bases. CDR1 and CDR2 (germline): GTSNPN, SVGIG (reference sequence). In nucleotides, the CDR3 is TGTGCCTGGAGTCGGGGGCGTAGGGATGAGCAGTTCTTC. This encodes CAWSRGRRDEQFF.

V gene TRBV5-6 combines with J gene TRBJ2-7; D remains ambiguous. CDR1 and CDR2 (germline): SGHDT, YYEEEE. V was shortened by 1 base and J by 7 bases, with 18 bases between the two germline ends. This CDR3 has 15 amino acids. CDR3 sequence: CASSLSERIEYEQYF. As DNA, the CDR3 is TGTGCCAGCAGCTTGAGCGAGAGGATTGAGTATGAGCAGTACTTC.

In the case of this clone: A read error may produce the germline difference seen at one junction end. The chain couples TRBV6-5 to TRBJ2-6; 7 bases align to TRBD2. The germline CDR1 and CDR2 sequences are MNHEY and SVGAGI. The CDR3 loop spans 16 amino acids. CDR3 sequence: CASIYSGGFGANFLTF. The CDR3 nucleotides read TGTGCCAGCATTTACTCGGGAGGTTTCGGGGCCAACTTCCTGACTTTC.

This clone was counted only a few times. The chain uses TRBV10-3 and TRBJ2-1; 15 positions agree with TRBD2. This CDR3 has 16 amino acids. Trimming took 7 bases from V and 7 from J; bases not matched to a gene: 8. The germline CDR1 and CDR2 sequences are ENHRY and SYGVKD. CDR3 DNA: TGTGCCATCACCAGAGGACTAGCGGGAGGGAGTAATGAGCAGTTCTTC. Its translation: CAITRGLAGGSNEQFF.

This clone is medium-sized in the sample. This chain joins TRBV10-3 and TRBJ2-3; D gene unclear. Trimming removed 2 bases at V and 5 bases at J, with 2 bases between. From germline, CDR1 is ENHRY and CDR2 SYGVKD. The CDR3 spans 11 residues. The CDR3 region is CAISERDTQYF. DNA of the CDR3: TGTGCCATCAGTGAGAGAGATACGCAGTATTTT.

This clone was counted at least ten times. Mismatch with germline at one junction end may stem from a read error. The same CDR3 can be traced to other DNA sequences in this sample. The chain couples TRBV6-4 to TRBJ2-1; 9 bases fit TRBD2. CDR3 length: 14 residues. CDR1 and CDR2 (germline): MRHNA, SNTAGT. The CDR3 here is CASSAGTSPHEQFF. Written as DNA, the CDR3 is TGCGCCAGCAGCGCCGGGACTAGCCCACATGAGCAGTTCTTC.

The rearrangement links TRBV18 to TRBJ1-2; D is ambiguous. The germline V gene encodes CDR1 KGHSH and CDR2 LQKENI. The CDR3 runs to 15 residues. V was cut by 0 bases and J by 0 bases, with 8 bases left in between. CDR3 coding DNA: TGTGCCAGCTCACCACCGTCCCAATCTAACTATGGCTACACCTTC. This gives the protein CASSPPSQSNYGYTF.

The chain is built from TRBV20-1 and TRBJ1-2; 7 bases are a match to TRBD1. V was clipped by 2 bases and J by 2 bases; unmatched bases: 2. The CDR3 is 13 amino acids. Germline V gene data show CDR1 as DFQATT and CDR2 as SNEGSKA (reference sequence). The CDR3 spells CSARSGQNYGYTF. The CDR3 coding sequence is TGCAGTGCTAGATCGGGACAGAACTATGGCTACACCTTC.

This clone was counted a few times. It may be a read error: a sequence one base away is much more abundant. The rearrangement uses TRBV4-2 and TRBJ2-3; TRBD2 aligns across 12 bases. Per the germline V gene, CDR1 is LGHNA and CDR2 is YNFKEQ. The CDR3 sequence is 14 residues long. This CDR3 is CSSSRTSGTDTQYF. CDR3 nucleotide sequence: TGTTCCAGCAGCCGGACTAGCGGGACAGATACGCAGTACTTT.

This chain uses TRBV20-1 with TRBJ2-7; D possibly uses TRBD1 or TRBD2 (5 bases each). From germline, CDR1 is DFQATT and CDR2 SNEGSKA (reference sequence). V was cut by 3 bases and J by 4 bases, with 16 bases left in between. The CDR3 sequence is 14 residues long. The CDR3 bases are TGCAGTGCTAGTGGGGACCGAAGCTCGTACGAGCAGTACTTC. This gives the protein CSASGDRSSYEQYF.

This clone turned up a few times. This chain connects TRBV27 to TRBJ1-2, with 7 bases fitting TRBD1. Germline V gene sequence: CDR1 MNHEY, CDR2 SMNVEV (reference sequence). Trimming at V came to 6 bases and at J to 8 bases, leaving 6 bases not matched to a gene. The length of the CDR3 is 12 residues. The CDR3 DNA sequence: TGTGCCAGCAGCCAGCAGGGGGAAGGCTACACCTTC. Protein sequence: CASSQQGEGYTF.

This clone was observed a handful of times. The chain links TRBV10-1 to TRBJ2-1; D gene uncertain. CDR1 and CDR2 from the germline V gene are WNHNN and SYGVQD (reference sequence). Trimming took 4 bases from V and 1 from J, leaving 8 bases between them. This CDR3 spans 14 amino acids. The CDR3 nucleotides are TGCGCCAGCAGTGCGTCCGGTTCCTACAATGAGCAGTTCTTC. Its protein product is CASSASGSYNEQFF.

This clone was detected ten times or more. The chain is built from TRBV7-9 and TRBJ2-6; D remains unclear. This CDR3 region has 16 residues. V lost 0 bases, J lost 0 bases, and 6 bases lay in between. Germline-derived CDR1 and CDR2 are SEHNR and FQNEAQ (reference sequence). The CDR3 sequence: CASSLAFSSGANVLTF. In DNA, the CDR3 is TGTGCCAGCAGCTTAGCCTTCAGCTCTGGGGCCAACGTCCTGACTTTC.